The entry below gives a single TCR beta chain sequence along with its context. The entry originates in a study of blood T cell repertoires in COVID-19. The overall study: Specimens from acute and convalescent COVID-19 originated in the United States, Italy and Spain.

With 6 bases removed from V and 5 bases from J, the gap between germline ends came to 12 bases. This CDR3 comprises 13 residues. The germline gives CDR1 KGHSH, CDR2 LQKENI. Per the original methods: Using reference gene primer amplification, nucleated cell counts were estimated. Repertoires were generated with immunoSEQ multiplex PCR, while TCRdb's copy carries only in-frame clones and drops some. V and J calls and clone size are copied from that table; D and trimming were computed from the DNA. The sample lists some 340,000 clones, approximately 91% seen once, with 3.5% to 5% in the top ten. The sequence was obtained from a woman under 40 who had been exposed to COVID-19. The chain combines TRBV18 with TRBJ2-3, with D perhaps TRBD2 (5 bases). The sample taken for sequencing was PBMCs or T cells enriched from blood (not recorded which). The CDR3 protein is CASSQDWGDTQYF. As DNA, the CDR3 is TGTGCCAGCTCCCAGGACTGGGGAGATACGCAGTATTTT.